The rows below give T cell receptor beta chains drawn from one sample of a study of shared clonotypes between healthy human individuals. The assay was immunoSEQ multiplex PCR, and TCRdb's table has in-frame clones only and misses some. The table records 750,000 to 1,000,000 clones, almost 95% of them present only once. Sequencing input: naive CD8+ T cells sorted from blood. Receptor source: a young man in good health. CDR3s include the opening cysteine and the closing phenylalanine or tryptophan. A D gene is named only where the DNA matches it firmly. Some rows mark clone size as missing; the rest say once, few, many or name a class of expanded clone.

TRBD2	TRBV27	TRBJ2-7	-	TGTGCCAGCAGCAAGGGACTAGCGTATTACGAGCAGTACTTC	CASSKGLAYYEQYF
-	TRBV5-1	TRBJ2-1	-	TGCGCCAGCAGCCGCTTAGGGAGCGAGGAGCAGTTCTTC	CASSRLGSEEQFF
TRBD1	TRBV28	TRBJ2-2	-	TGTGCCAGCACTCCCCCGGGACAGGGTCGGACCGGGGAGCTGTTTTTT	CASTPPGQGRTGELFF
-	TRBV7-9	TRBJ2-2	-	TGTGCCAGCAGCTTTTTACCCGGGGAGCTGTTTTTT	CASSFLPGELFF
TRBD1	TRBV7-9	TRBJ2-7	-	TGTGCCAGCAGCTTTGGGGACAGAGAATACGAGCAGTACTTC	CASSFGDREYEQYF
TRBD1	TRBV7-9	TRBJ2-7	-	TGTGCCAGCAGCTCCAACGCGGACAGGGGATGGAACGAGCAGTACTTC	CASSSNADRGWNEQYF
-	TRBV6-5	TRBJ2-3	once	TGTGCCAGCAGTTACAGGGCAGATACGCAGTATTTT	CASSYRADTQYF
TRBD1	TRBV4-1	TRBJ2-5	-	TGCGCCAGCAGCCACGTAGACAGGGGGCGAGAGACCCAGTACTTC	CASSHVDRGRETQYF
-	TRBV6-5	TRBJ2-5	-	TGTGCCAGCAGTTACTCGGATCCTAGTTTGGAGACCCAGTACTTC	CASSYSDPSLETQYF
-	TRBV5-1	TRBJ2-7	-	TGCGCCAGCAGTTCGGTTTTTGGAAACGAGCAGTACTTC	CASSSVFGNEQYF
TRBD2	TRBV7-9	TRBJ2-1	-	TGTGCCAGCAGCTTATGGGGACTAGCGGGTGCTAGCTCCTACAATGAGCAGTTCTTC	CASSLWGLAGASSYNEQFF
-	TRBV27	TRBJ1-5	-	TGTGCCAGCATAGGGGGATCGGGGCCCCAGCATTTT	CASIGGSGPQHF
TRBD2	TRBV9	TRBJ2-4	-	TGTGCCAGCAGCTCGCCGGGACTAGAAAACATTCAGTACTTC	CASSSPGLENIQYF
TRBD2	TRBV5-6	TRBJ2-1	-	TGTGCCAGCTGGCCTGGACTAGCGGGGTTCAATGAGCAGTTCTTC	CASWPGLAGFNEQFF
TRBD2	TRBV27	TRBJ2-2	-	TGTGCCGTGGGGAGGGTAACCGGGGAGCTGTTTTTT	CAVGRVTGELFF
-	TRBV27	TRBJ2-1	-	TGTGCCAGCCACAACCGCGCCCCACAGGTTGAGCAGTTCTTC	CASHNRAPQVEQFF
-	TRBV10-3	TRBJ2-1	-	TGTGCCATCAGTGAACCTACCTACAATGAGCAGTTCTTC	CAISEPTYNEQFF
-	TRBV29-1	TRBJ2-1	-	TGCAGCGTTGAAGATTGGGCTACCCCCGTTGGGGCCTACAATGAGCAGTTCTTC	CSVEDWATPVGAYNEQFF
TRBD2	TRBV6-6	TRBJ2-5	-	TGTGCCAGCAGAGTTACGAGCGGGAGCCAAGAGACCCAGTACTTC	CASRVTSGSQETQYF
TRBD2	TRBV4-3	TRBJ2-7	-	TGCGCCAGCAGCCAGGGACTAGTGAACTACGAGCAGTACTTC	CASSQGLVNYEQYF
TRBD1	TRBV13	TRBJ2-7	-	TGTGCCAGCAGCCCGGGACAGAATTTCTACGAGCAGTACTTC	CASSPGQNFYEQYF
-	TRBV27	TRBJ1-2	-	TGTGCCAGCACCTCCGCCCCAAGGGCTGGCTACACCTTC	CASTSAPRAGYTF
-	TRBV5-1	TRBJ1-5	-	TGCGCCAGCAGCTTGGTTCCGGATAGCAATCAGCCCCAGCATTTT	CASSLVPDSNQPQHF
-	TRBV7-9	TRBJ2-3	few	TGTGCCAGCAGACCTAAATTAACTAGCATCGGCACAGATACGCAGTATTTT	CASRPKLTSIGTDTQYF
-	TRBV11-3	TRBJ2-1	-	TGTGCCAGCAGCTTAGGGACCCGCTCCTACAATGAGCAGTTCTTC	CASSLGTRSYNEQFF
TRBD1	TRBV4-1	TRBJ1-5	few	TGCGCCAGCAGCCAAGTGGGACAGGGGCTTCAGCCCCAGCATTTT	CASSQVGQGLQPQHF
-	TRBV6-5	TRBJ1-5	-	TGTGCCAGCAGTTATCAGGGGCCTGATCAGCCCCAGCATTTT	CASSYQGPDQPQHF
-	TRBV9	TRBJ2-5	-	TGTGCCAGCGAGGACGGACAAGAGACCCAGTACTTC	CASEDGQETQYF
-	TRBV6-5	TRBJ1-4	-	TGTGCCAGCAGTTATCTTCAGGGTAATGAAAAACTGTTTTTT	CASSYLQGNEKLFF
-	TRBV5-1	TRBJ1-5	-	TGCGCCAGCAGCTTGGCCCCGGACGGGCGTCAGCCCCAGCATTTT	CASSLAPDGRQPQHF
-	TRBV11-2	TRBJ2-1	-	TGTGCCAGCAGCTCATTAATAAAGGGGTGGGACTTCGATGAGCAGTTCTTC	CASSSLIKGWDFDEQFF
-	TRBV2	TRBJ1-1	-	TGTGCCAGCAGTGGAGAGGGTTCGACTGAAGCTTTCTTT	CASSGEGSTEAFF
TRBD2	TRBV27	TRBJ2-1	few	TGTGCCAGCACCCTAGCGGGAGAGTACAATGAGCAGTTCTTC	CASTLAGEYNEQFF
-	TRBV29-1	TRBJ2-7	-	TGCAGCGTACAGTCAGTGCAGTTGGGACTGCTATTCTACGAGCAGTACTTC	CSVQSVQLGLLFYEQYF
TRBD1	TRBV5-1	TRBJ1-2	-	TGCGCCAGCAGCCTCGGACAGGGAAACTATGGCTACACCTTC	CASSLGQGNYGYTF
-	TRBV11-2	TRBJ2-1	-	TGTGCCAGCAGCTTAGATACACATAACAATGAGCAGTTCTTC	CASSLDTHNNEQFF
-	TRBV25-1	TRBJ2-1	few	TGTGCCAGCAGTGAATTGGGCGGCTACAATGAGCAGTTCTTC	CASSELGGYNEQFF
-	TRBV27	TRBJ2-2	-	TGTGCCAGCAGGACTACCGCGGACCCCAACACCGGGGAGCTGTTTTTT	CASRTTADPNTGELFF
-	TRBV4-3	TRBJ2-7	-	TGCGCCAGCAGCCAAGCGCCAGGCTCCTACGAGCAGTACTTC	CASSQAPGSYEQYF
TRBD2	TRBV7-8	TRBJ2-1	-	TGTGCCAGCAGCTTAGGGCCGGCAGCGGGAGGGTTCTTC	CASSLGPAAGGFF
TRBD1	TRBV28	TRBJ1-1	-	TGTGCCAGCAGGGGGACAGATATTTCCGAAGCTTTCTTT	CASRGTDISEAFF
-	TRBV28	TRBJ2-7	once	TGTGCCAGCAGTTCACCCGGACCCTACGAGCAGTACTTC	CASSSPGPYEQYF
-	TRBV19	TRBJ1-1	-	TGTGCCAGCGGTAGGGGTACTGAAGCTTTCTTT	CASGRGTEAFF
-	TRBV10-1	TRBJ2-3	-	TGCGCCAGCAGTGAGTCGAGTTTCGGCACAGATACGCAGTATTTT	CASSESSFGTDTQYF
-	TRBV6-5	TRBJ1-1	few	TGTGCCAGCAGGCGTGGGACACAGAACACTGAAGCTTTCTTT	CASRRGTQNTEAFF